The entry below gives a single TCR beta chain sequence along with its context. As yet, its antigen is unknown. In germline, CDR1 is LNHNV, CDR2 YYDKDF (reference sequence). CDR3 size: 17 residues. The germline V and J ends were trimmed by 0 bases and 1 base, with 15 bases remaining between them. The sample originates from a study of post-analysis software for immune sequencing data. Whole-study findings and limits: Samples prepared in the same batch strongly co-clustered by F measure. When patients were compared with controls, about 5 TRBV segments were more frequent, TRBV5-6, TRBV5-1 and TRBV20-1 among them. Controls showed significantly higher normalized Chao1 diversity than did multiple sclerosis patients.

The authors incorporated unique molecular identifiers into the TCR beta cDNA libraries. TCRdb processed the PCR reads anew with MiXCR; each CDR3 protein has one entry. The data show 600,000 to 700,000 distinct CDR3 sequences, 55% to 60% seen once. Material: blood. The chain couples TRBV15 to TRBJ1-2; D may be TRBD1 (5 bases). This TCR came from a girl aged 2-10 years with multiple sclerosis. The CDR3 here is CATSRDRAGSVNYGYTF. The CDR3 DNA follows: TGTGCCACCAGCAGAGATCGGGCAGGGAGCGTTAACTATGGCTACACCTTC.